The text below deals with one T cell receptor beta chain. Its target is not known. These data come from a study of neoadjuvant anti-PD-1 for oral cavity cancer. Overall study findings and caveats: With a few patients per group, TCR findings need larger cohorts. Treg/Th17 ratio rose with pretreatment blood and fell with post-treatment tumor TCRbeta clonality.

Six replicates per PBMC sample, mostly from 480 ng of genomic DNA. The repertoire was sequenced with immunoSEQ multiplex PCR; TCRdb's copy has only in-frame clones and lacks some. The sample yields some 13,000 clones, 65% to 75% seen once. The CDR3 extends over 15 amino acids. Trimming cost V 4 bases and J 3 bases; bases outside gene matches: 4. Germline V CDR1 and CDR2: SGDLS, YYNGEE. Time point in this sample: after neoadjuvant nivolumab, at surgical resection. This chain joins TRBV9 and TRBJ1-4, with TRBD1 matching 9 bases. The clonotype was recovered from a person aged 35 to 85 with oral cavity squamous cell carcinoma. Material: PBMCs, obtained after nivolumab (anti-PD-1) treatment. CDR3 in DNA: TGTGCCAGCAGCACGACAGGGGGACCTAATGAAAAACTGTTTTTT. This translates into CASSTTGGPNEKLFF.